This T cell receptor beta chain derives from a study of T cell changes during pregnancy in multiple sclerosis. Assay used: immunoSEQ multiplex PCR; TCRdb lists only in-frame clones, some missing. The table shows approximately 90,000 clones, with roughly 94% occurring only once. The CDR3 loop spans 17 amino acids. CDR1 is MNHEY and CDR2 is SMNVEV in the germline V gene (reference sequence). Losses at the gene ends were 3 bases for V and 1 base for J; bases not matched to a gene: 11. The sequence derives from a female donor with multiple sclerosis, enrolled in a pregnancy study. This sample comprised peripheral blood, obtained in the third trimester of pregnancy. The genes are TRBV27 and TRBJ2-7, with 8 bases aligning to TRBD2. CDR3 sequence reads: CASSFHPLSGKSYEQYF. The CDR3 bases are TGTGCCAGCAGTTTTCATCCTCTTAGCGGGAAATCCTACGAGCAGTACTTC.